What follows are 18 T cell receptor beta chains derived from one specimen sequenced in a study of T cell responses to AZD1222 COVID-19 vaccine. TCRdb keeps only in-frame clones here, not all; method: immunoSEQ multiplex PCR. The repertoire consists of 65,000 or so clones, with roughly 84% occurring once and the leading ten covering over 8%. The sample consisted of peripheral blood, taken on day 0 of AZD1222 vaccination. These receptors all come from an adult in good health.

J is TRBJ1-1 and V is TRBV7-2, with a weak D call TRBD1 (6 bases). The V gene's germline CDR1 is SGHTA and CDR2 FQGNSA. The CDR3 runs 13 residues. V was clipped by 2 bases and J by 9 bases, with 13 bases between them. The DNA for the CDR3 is TGTGCCAGCAGCTTACAGGGGATGGGGAAAGCTTTCTTT. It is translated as CASSLQGMGKAFF.

The CDR3 protein is CASNSGGALELFF. DNA for the CDR3: TGTGCCAGCAACAGCGGGGGGGCGTTGGAGCTGTTTTTT. The genes are TRBV2 and TRBJ2-2, with 10 bases matching TRBD2. The ends lost 7 bases at V and 10 bases at J; junction bases unmatched: 6. The CDR3 runs 13 residues. The germline gives CDR1 SNHLY, CDR2 FYNNEI.

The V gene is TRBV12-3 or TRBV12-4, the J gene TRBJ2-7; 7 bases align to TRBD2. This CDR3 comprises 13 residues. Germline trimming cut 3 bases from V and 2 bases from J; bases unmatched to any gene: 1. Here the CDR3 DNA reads TGTGCCAGCAGTTTCCGGGGGGCCTACGAGCAGTACTTC. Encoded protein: CASSFRGAYEQYF.

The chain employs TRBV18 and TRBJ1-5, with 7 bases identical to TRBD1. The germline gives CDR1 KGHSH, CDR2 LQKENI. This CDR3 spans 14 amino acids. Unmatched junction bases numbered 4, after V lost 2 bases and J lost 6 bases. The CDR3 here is CASSPGDRLQPQHF. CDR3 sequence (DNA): TGTGCCAGCTCACCAGGGGACAGACTTCAGCCCCAGCATTTT.

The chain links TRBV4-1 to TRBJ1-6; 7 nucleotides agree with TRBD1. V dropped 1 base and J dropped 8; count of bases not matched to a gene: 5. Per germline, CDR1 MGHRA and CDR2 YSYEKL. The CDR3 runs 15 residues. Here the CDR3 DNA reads TGCGCCAGCAGCCAAGTGACAGGGACCTATTCACCCCTCCACTTT. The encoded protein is CASSQVTGTYSPLHF.

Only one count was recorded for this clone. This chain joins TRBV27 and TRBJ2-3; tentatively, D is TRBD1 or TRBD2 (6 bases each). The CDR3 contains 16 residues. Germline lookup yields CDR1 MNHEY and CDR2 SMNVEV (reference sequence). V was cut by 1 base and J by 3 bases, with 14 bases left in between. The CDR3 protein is CASSLLGGGWTDTQYF. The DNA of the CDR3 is TGTGCCAGCAGTTTATTGGGGGGCGGTTGGACAGATACGCAGTATTTT.

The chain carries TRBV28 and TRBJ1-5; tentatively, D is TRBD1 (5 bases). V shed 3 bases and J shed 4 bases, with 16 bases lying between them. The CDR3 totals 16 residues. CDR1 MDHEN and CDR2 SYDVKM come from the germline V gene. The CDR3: CASSFSGAGRNQPQHF. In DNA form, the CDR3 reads TGTGCCAGCAGTTTTTCCGGGGCCGGGCGGAATCAGCCCCAGCATTTT.

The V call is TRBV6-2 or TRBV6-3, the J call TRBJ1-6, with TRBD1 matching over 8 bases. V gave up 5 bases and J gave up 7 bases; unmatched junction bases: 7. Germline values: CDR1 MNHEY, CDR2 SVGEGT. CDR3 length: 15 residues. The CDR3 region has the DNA TGTGCCAGCAGTCCCGGACAGGGTTTAAATTCACCCCTCCACTTT. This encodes CASSPGQGLNSPLHF.

CDR3 nucleotide sequence: TGTGCCAGCAGCTTACCCGGGACAGTCAAGGACGAGCAGTACTTC. It translates to CASSLPGTVKDEQYF. The V gene is TRBV5-4, the J gene TRBJ2-7; 7 bases are shared with TRBD1. Germline trimming cut 2 bases from V and 5 bases from J; bases unmatched to any gene: 10. There are 15 residues in the CDR3. Germline lookup yields CDR1 SGHNT and CDR2 YYREEE (reference sequence).

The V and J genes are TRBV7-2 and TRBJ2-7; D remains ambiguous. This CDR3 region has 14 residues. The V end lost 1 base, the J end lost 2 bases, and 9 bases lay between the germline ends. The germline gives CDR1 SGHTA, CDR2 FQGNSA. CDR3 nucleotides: TGTGCCAGCAGCTTAGGGACCCGAACCTACGAGCAGTACTTC. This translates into CASSLGTRTYEQYF.

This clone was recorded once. DNA of the CDR3: TGTGCCTGGAGTACCTCCCAGGTGAATAATTCACCCCTCCACTTT. This encodes CAWSTSQVNNSPLHF. The chain couples TRBV30 to TRBJ1-6; D call uncertain. The CDR3 consists of 15 residues. Germline CDR1 reads GTSNPN; CDR2 reads SVGIG (reference sequence). Trimming took off 2 bases at V and 5 bases at J, with 13 bases between the two ends.

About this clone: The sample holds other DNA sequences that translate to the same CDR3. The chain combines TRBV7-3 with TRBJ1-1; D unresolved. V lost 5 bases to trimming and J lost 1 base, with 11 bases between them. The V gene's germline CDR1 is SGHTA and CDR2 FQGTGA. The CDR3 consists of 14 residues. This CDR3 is CASSPIGRNTEAFF. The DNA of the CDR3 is TGTGCCAGCAGCCCGATAGGAAGGAACACTGAAGCTTTCTTT. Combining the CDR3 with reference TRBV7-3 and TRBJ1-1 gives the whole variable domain GAGVSQTPSNKVTEKGKYVELRCDPISGHTALYWYRQSLGQGPEFLIYFQGTGAADDSGLPNDRFFAVRPEGSVSTLKIQRTERGDSAVYLCASSPIGRNTEAFFGQGTRLTVV.

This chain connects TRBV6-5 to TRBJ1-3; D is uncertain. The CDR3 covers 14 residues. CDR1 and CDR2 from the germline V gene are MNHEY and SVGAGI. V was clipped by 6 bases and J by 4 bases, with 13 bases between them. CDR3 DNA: TGTGCCAGCAGCCGGCGGTACCCGGGAAACACCATATATTTT. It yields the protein CASSRRYPGNTIYF.

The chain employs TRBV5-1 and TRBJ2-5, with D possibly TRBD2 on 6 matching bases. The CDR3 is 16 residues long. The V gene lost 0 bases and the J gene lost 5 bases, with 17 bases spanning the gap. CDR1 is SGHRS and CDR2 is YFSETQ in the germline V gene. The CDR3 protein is CASSLEFAGTRETQYF. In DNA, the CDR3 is TGCGCCAGCAGCTTGGAGTTTGCGGGGACGCGGGAGACCCAGTACTTC. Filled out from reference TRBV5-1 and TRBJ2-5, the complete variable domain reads KAGVTQTPRYLIKTRGQQVTLSCSPISGHRSVSWYQQTPGQGLQFLFEYFSETQRNKGNFPGRFSGRQFSNSRSEMNVSTLELGDSALYLCASSLEFAGTRETQYFGPGTRLLVL.

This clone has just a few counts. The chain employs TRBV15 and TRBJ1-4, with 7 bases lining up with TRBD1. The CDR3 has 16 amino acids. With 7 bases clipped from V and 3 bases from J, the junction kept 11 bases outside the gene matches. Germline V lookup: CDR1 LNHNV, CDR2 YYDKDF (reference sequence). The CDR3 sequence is CATTGQPREANEKLFF. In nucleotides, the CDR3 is TGTGCCACCACGGGACAGCCCAGGGAAGCTAATGAAAAACTGTTTTTT.

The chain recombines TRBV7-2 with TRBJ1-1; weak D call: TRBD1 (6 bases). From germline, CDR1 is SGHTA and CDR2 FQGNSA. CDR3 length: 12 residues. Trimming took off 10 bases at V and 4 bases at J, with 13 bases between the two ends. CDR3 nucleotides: TGTGCCACCACAGGGTGGGGCACTGAAGCTTTCTTT. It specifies CATTGWGTEAFF.

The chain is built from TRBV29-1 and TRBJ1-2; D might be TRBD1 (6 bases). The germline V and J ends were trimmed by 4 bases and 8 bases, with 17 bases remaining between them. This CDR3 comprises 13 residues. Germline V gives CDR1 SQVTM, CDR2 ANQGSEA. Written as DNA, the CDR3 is TGCAGCGTTGTGGCGGCGGGGGCGGAAGGCTACACCTTC. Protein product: CSVVAAGAEGYTF.

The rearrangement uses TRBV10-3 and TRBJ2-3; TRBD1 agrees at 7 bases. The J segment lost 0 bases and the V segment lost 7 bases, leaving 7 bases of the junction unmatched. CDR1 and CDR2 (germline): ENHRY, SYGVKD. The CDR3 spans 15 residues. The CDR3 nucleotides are TGTGCCATCACCTCCGGGACAGCTAGCACAGATACGCAGTATTTT. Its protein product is CAITSGTASTDTQYF.